This entry lists 14 T cell receptor beta chains sequenced from one sample in a study of beta chain features in type 1 diabetes. Study results and limitations: There was a moderate but significant shortening of TCRB CDR3s in all four CD4+ subsets of Type 1 diabetes patients.

Expressed TCRB transcripts were sequenced, since all the RNA that had been isolated was reverse transcribed. The table came from immunoSEQ multiplex PCR; TCRdb's copy has only in-frame clones and leaves some out. The sample has around 150,000 clones, 7% to 9.5% seen once. Their antigens remain unidentified. The specimen sequenced was central memory CD4+ T cells from blood. The origin of the receptors is a woman aged 25 to 39 with type 1 diabetes.

This clone appeared a few times. CDR3 in amino acids: CASSPRTGVNTEAFF. The DNA of the CDR3 is TGTGCCAGCAGCCCTCGTACAGGGGTTAACACTGAAGCTTTCTTT. V is TRBV11-2 and J is TRBJ1-1; 7 bases are a match to TRBD1. This CDR3 comprises 15 residues. Looked up from germline, CDR1 is SGHAT and CDR2 is FQNNGV. The J segment lost 2 bases and the V segment lost 5 bases, leaving 8 bases of the junction unmatched.

This clone turned up a few times. The chain employs TRBV19 and TRBJ2-1; 13 bases line up with TRBD2. Per germline, CDR1 LNHDA and CDR2 SQIVND (reference sequence). The CDR3 runs 15 residues. V shed 7 bases, J shed 7 bases, and the junction held 7 bases outside the gene matches. In DNA, the CDR3 is TGTGCCAGTACTACTAGCGGGAGGGCCTGGAATGAGCAGTTCTTC. Translating it yields CASTTSGRAWNEQFF.

V usage is TRBV29-1 and J usage is TRBJ2-7; the D gene is possibly TRBD1 (5 bases). Looked up from germline, CDR1 is SQVTM and CDR2 is ANQGSEA. V was trimmed by 4 bases and J by 7 bases, leaving 17 bases between them. This CDR3 region has 13 residues. The CDR3 sequence: CSVGNRPVSEQYF. The CDR3 region has the DNA TGCAGCGTTGGGAACAGGCCTGTGAGTGAGCAGTACTTC.

In this sample, this clone turned up a few times. V and J are TRBV18 and TRBJ2-7; TRBD1 matches 7 bases. Germline loops: CDR1 KGHSH, CDR2 LQKENI. There are 15 residues in the CDR3. V lost 6 bases, J lost 3 bases, and 11 bases stayed unmatched. The CDR3: CASSPTGLGGYEQYF. The DNA for the CDR3 is TGTGCCAGCTCGCCGACAGGGCTTGGGGGCTACGAGCAGTACTTC.

This clone was picked up a small number of times. V usage is TRBV30 and J usage is TRBJ2-2; D might be TRBD1 (5 bases). The CDR3 is 12 residues long. Looked up from germline, CDR1 is GTSNPN and CDR2 is SVGIG (reference sequence). The germline V and J ends were trimmed by 5 bases and 3 bases, with 7 bases remaining between them. CDR3 residues: CAWDRYTGELFF. The CDR3, as DNA: TGTGCCTGGGACAGATACACCGGGGAGCTGTTTTTT.

This clone was seen a few times. The chain joins TRBV28 to TRBJ2-1, with D unresolved. Germline V gene sequence: CDR1 MDHEN, CDR2 SYDVKM. The CDR3 sequence is 16 residues long. The V end was cut by 5 bases, the J end by 0 bases, with 14 bases between. For the CDR3, the DNA is TGTGCCAGCAGTGCCTTGACTGCGAACTCCTACAATGAGCAGTTCTTC. The encoded protein is CASSALTANSYNEQFF.

This clone has a count of ten or more. The chain couples TRBV4-2 to TRBJ2-4; TRBD2 is a possible D gene (6 bases). Germline V gene data show CDR1 as LGHNA and CDR2 as YNFKEQ. The CDR3 runs 18 residues. The ends were cut back, 1 base at V and 1 base at J, with 17 bases in the middle. Here the CDR3 DNA reads TGTGCCAGCAGCCAAGTAGGTGGAGGCGGGACGGCCAAAAACATTCAGTACTTC. This gives the protein CASSQVGGGGTAKNIQYF.

There are a few counts of this clone. The chain recombines TRBV5-4 with TRBJ2-5; D is ambiguous. In germline, CDR1 is SGHNT, CDR2 YYREEE (reference sequence). Trimming pared 0 bases from V and 5 bases from J, leaving 5 bases between. This CDR3 contains 12 residues. This CDR3 reads CASSLDPETQYF. DNA for the CDR3: TGTGCCAGCAGCTTGGATCCGGAGACCCAGTACTTC. Looking up the rest from reference TRBV5-4 and TRBJ2-5 gives the full variable domain: ETGVTQSPTHLIKTRGQQVTLRCSSQSGHNTVSWYQQALGQGPQFIFQYYREEENGRGNFPPRFSGLQFPNYSSELNVNALELDDSALYLCASSLDPETQYFGPGTRLLVL.

The chain carries TRBV7-2 and TRBJ1-4; the D is unclear. V gave up 3 bases and J gave up 8 bases, with 10 bases separating them. Germline values: CDR1 SGHTA, CDR2 FQGNSA. This CDR3 comprises 13 residues. For the CDR3, the DNA is TGTGCCAGCAGCTTCCGCCAGAGGGAAAAACTGTTTTTT. Amino acid sequence: CASSFRQREKLFF. The variable domain in full, with the rest retrieved from reference TRBV7-2 and TRBJ1-4, is GAGVSQSPSNKVTEKGKDVELRCDPISGHTALYWYRQSLGQGLEFLIYFQGNSAPDKSGLPSDRFSAERTGGSVSTLTIQRTQQEDSAVYLCASSFRQREKLFFGSGTQLSVL.

This clone was picked up a small number of times. This sequence joins TRBV6-6 and TRBJ2-5, with TRBD1 matching 9 bases. V dropped 5 bases and J dropped 2; count of bases not matched to a gene: 3. The CDR3 covers 14 residues. CDR1 MNHNY and CDR2 SVGAGI come from the germline V gene (reference sequence). The CDR3 coding sequence is TGTGCCAGCAGTCGAGGGACAGGGCAAGAGACCCAGTACTTC. Translation: CASSRGTGQETQYF.

The V gene is TRBV9, the J gene TRBJ2-3; tentative D call: TRBD1 (6 bases). Germline V lookup: CDR1 SGDLS, CDR2 YYNGEE. CDR3 length equals 14 residues. Trimming took 0 bases from V and 4 from J, leaving 9 bases between them. The CDR3: CASSVGQVADTQYF. DNA of the CDR3: TGTGCCAGCAGCGTAGGACAGGTCGCAGATACGCAGTATTTT.

The sample holds a few counts of this clone. The gene calls are TRBV29-1 and TRBJ2-6; D possibly corresponds to TRBD1 (6 bases). This CDR3 spans 15 amino acids. V was pared by 7 bases and J by 0 bases, with 13 bases between. CDR1 is SQVTM, CDR2 ANQGSEA, per germline. CDR3: CSAWTVRSGANVLTF. CDR3 in DNA: TGCAGCGCGTGGACAGTCCGCTCTGGGGCCAACGTCCTGACTTTC.

The rearrangement joins TRBV7-9 to TRBJ1-2; D perhaps matches TRBD1 (6 bases). V dropped 5 bases and J dropped 4 bases, with 14 bases sitting between them. The germline gives CDR1 SEHNR, CDR2 FQNEAQ (reference sequence). The CDR3 is made up of 14 amino acids. DNA of the CDR3: TGTGCCAGCAGCCCCTCGGACAGTGTCTATGGCTACACCTTC. Translated, it gives CASSPSDSVYGYTF.

This clone was observed a handful of times. The rearrangement joins TRBV19 to TRBJ2-7, with D tentatively TRBD1 (5 bases). The CDR3 extends over 13 amino acids. Germline values: CDR1 LNHDA, CDR2 SQIVND (reference sequence). V was clipped by 5 bases and J by 3 bases, with 11 bases between them. The CDR3 is CASSVSRDYEQYF. The CDR3 DNA follows: TGTGCCAGTAGTGTCAGCAGGGACTACGAGCAGTACTTC. Variable domain in full (rest from reference TRBV19 and TRBJ2-7): DGGITQSPKYLFRKEGQNVTLSCEQNLNHDAMYWYRQDPGQGLRLIYYSQIVNDFQKGDIAEGYSVSREKKESFPLTVTSAQKNPTAFYLCASSVSRDYEQYFGPGTRLTVT.